This TCR beta chain was sequenced for a study of blood T cell repertoires in COVID-19. This clone was observed once. Profiling relied on immunoSEQ multiplex PCR, and the TCRdb table lists in-frame clones only, not all of them. This table holds more than 300,000 clones, roughly nine tenths found once. Exposed study participants had met a COVID-19 case within 2 weeks before entry. The CDR3 spans 12 residues. V lost 6 bases and J 9 bases, leaving 12 bases between the germline ends. The sequencing input was PBMCs or T cells enriched from blood (not recorded which). This TCR derives from a woman aged 40 to 50 who had been exposed to COVID-19. J is TRBJ2-1 and V is TRBV12-3 or TRBV12-4; no firm D call. CDR3 residues: CASSALRGEQFF. CDR3 DNA: TGTGCCAGCAGCGCGTTGAGAGGTGAGCAGTTCTTC.